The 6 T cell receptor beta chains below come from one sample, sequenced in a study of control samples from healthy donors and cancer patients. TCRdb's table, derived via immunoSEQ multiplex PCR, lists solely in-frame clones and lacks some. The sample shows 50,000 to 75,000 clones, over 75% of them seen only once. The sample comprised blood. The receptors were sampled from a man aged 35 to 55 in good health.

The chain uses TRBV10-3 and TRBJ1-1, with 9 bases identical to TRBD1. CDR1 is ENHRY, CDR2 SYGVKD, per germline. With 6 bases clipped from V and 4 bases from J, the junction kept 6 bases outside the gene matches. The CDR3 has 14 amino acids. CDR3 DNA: TGTGCCATCAGGGGACAGGGTCGCGGCACTGAAGCTTTCTTT. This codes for CAIRGQGRGTEAFF.

CDR3 nucleotide sequence: TGTGCCAGCAGCCCAGGGAATCCTCTATCACCCTATGGCTACACCTTC. Translated, it gives CASSPGNPLSPYGYTF. The J gene is TRBJ1-2, the V gene TRBV7-2; a possible D gene is TRBD1 (5 bases). Germline-derived CDR1 and CDR2 are SGHTA and FQGNSA. There are 16 residues in the CDR3. V was clipped by 5 bases and J by 4 bases, with 20 bases between them.

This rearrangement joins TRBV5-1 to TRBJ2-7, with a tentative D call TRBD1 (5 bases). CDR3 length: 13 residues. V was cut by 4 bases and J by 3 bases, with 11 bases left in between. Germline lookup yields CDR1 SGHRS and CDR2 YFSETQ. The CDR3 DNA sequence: TGCGCCAGCAGCCGGACATCACGCTACGAGCAGTACTTC. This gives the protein CASSRTSRYEQYF.

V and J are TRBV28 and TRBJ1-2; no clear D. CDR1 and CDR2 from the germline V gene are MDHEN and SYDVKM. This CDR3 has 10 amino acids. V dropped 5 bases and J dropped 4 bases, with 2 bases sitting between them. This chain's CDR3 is CASSGYGYTF. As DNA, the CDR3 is TGTGCCAGCAGTGGCTATGGCTACACCTTC.

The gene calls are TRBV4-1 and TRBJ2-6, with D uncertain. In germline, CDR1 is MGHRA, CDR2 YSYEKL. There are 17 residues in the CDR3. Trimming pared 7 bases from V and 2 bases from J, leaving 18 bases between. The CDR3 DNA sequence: TGCGCCAGCACCCGAGATGACGGTGACGCTGGGGCCAACGTCCTGACTTTC. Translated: CASTRDDGDAGANVLTF.

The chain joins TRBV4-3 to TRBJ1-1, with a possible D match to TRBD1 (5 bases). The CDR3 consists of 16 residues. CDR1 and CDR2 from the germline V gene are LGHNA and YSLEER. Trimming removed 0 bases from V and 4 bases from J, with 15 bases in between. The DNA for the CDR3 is TGCGCCAGCAGCCAAGATCGTTGGGGGATGGGCACTGAAGCTTTCTTT. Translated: CASSQDRWGMGTEAFF.